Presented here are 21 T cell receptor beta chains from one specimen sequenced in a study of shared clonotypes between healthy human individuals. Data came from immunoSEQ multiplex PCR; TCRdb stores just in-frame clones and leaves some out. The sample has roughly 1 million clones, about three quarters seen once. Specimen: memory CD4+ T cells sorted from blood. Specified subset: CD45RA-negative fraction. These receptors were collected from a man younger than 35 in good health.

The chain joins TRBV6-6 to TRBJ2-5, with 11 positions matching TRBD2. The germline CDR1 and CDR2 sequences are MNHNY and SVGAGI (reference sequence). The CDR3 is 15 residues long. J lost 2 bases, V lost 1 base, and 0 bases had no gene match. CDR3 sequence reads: CASSYLAGGQETQYF. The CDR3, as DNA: TGTGCCAGCAGTTACTTAGCGGGGGGGCAAGAGACCCAGTACTTC.

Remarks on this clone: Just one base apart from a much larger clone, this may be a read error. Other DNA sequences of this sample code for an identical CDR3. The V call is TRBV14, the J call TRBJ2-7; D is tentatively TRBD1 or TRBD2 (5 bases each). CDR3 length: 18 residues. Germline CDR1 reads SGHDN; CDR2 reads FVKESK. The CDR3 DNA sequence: TGTGCTAGCAGCCAAGATCGAAGAGGGGTTTACGGCTCCTACGAGCAGTACTTC. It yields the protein CASSQDRRGVYGSYEQYF.

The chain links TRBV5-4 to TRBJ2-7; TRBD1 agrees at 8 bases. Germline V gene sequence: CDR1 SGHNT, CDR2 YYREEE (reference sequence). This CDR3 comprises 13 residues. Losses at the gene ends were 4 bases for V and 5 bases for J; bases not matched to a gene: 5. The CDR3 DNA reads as TGTGCCAGCAGCCGGACAGGGATTAACGAGCAGTACTTC. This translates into CASSRTGINEQYF.

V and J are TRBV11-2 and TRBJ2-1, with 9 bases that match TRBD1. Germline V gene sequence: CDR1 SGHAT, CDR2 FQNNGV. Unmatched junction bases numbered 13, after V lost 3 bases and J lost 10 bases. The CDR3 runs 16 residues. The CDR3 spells CASSFLVTGGSGEQFF. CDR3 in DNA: TGTGCCAGCAGCTTTTTAGTAACAGGGGGCAGCGGAGAGCAGTTCTTC. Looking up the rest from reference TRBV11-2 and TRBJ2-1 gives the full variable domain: EAGVAQSPRYKIIEKRQSVAFWCNPISGHATLYWYQQILGQGPKLLIQFQNNGVVDDSQLPKDRFSAERLKGVDSTLKIQPAKLEDSAVYLCASSFLVTGGSGEQFFGPGTRLTVL.

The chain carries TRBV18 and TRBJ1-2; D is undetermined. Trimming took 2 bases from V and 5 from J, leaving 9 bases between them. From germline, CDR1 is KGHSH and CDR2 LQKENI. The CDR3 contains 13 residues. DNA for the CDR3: TGTGCCAGCTCACCAGGCGCCCTATATGGCTACACCTTC. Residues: CASSPGALYGYTF.

For the CDR3, the DNA is TGTGCCAGCACCGTGGGGGGGAGCACAGATACGCAGTATTTT. Protein sequence: CASTVGGSTDTQYF. This rearrangement joins TRBV5-4 to TRBJ2-3; 7 nucleotides align to TRBD2. The trim removed 6 bases at V and 0 bases at J, leaving 4 bases unmatched. There are 14 residues in the CDR3. Germline CDR1 reads SGHNT; CDR2 reads YYREEE (reference sequence).

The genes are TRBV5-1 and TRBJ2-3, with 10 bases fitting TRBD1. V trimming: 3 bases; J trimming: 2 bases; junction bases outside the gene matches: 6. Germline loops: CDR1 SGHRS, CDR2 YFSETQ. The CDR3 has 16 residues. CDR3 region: CASSSPGQGTTDTQYF. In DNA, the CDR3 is TGCGCCAGCAGCTCACCGGGACAGGGGACCACAGATACGCAGTATTTT.

For the CDR3, the DNA is TGCGCCAGCAGCTATAATACTGACCAAGGTAGGTCCGGGGGCGAATGGGGGGAGACCCAGTACTTC. Its protein is CASSYNTDQGRSGGEWGETQYF. This rearrangement joins TRBV4-3 to TRBJ2-5; perhaps D is TRBD1 or TRBD2 (6 bases each). This CDR3 has 22 amino acids. Germline CDR1 reads LGHNA; CDR2 reads YSLEER. The V end lost 5 bases, the J end lost 5 bases, and 39 bases lay between the germline ends.

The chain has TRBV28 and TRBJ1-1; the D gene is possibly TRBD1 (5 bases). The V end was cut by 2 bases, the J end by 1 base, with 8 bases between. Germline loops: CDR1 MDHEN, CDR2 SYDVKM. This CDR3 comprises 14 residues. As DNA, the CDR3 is TGTGCCAGCAGTTTACCGGGGGAGAACACTGAAGCTTTCTTT. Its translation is CASSLPGENTEAFF.

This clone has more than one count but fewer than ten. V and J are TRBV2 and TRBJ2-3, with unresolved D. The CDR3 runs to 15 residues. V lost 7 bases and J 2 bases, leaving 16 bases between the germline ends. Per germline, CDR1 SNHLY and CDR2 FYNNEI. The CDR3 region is CASKGTELFTDTQYF. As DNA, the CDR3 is TGTGCCAGCAAGGGTACGGAGCTTTTCACAGATACGCAGTATTTT.

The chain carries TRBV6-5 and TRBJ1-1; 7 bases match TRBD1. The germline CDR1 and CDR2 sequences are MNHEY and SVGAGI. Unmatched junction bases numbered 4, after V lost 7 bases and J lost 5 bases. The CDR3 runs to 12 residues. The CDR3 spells CASKAQGTEAFF. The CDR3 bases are TGTGCCAGCAAAGCACAGGGGACTGAAGCTTTCTTT.

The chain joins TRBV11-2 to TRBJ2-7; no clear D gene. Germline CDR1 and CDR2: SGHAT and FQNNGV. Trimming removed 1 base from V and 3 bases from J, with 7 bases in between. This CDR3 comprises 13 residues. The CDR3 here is CASSLAGYYEQYF. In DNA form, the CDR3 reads TGTGCCAGCAGCTTAGCAGGCTACTACGAGCAGTACTTC.

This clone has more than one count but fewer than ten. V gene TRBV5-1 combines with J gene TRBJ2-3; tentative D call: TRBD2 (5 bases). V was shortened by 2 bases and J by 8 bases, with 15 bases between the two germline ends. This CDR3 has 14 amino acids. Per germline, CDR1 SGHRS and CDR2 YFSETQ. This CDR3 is CASSFGVQAGTQYF. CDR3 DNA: TGCGCCAGCAGCTTCGGGGTTCAGGCAGGTACGCAGTATTTT.

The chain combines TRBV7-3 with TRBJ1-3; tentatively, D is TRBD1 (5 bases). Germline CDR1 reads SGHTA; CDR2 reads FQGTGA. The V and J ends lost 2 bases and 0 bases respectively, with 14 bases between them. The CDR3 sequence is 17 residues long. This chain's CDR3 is CASSLASGGFSGNTIYF. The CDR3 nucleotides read TGTGCCAGCAGCTTAGCAAGCGGGGGTTTCTCTGGAAACACCATATATTTT.

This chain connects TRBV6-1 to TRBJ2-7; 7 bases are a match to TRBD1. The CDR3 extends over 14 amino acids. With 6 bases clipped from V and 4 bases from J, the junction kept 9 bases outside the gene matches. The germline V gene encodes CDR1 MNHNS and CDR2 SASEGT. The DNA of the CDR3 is TGTGCCAGCAGCCACGACAGGGCGGTGTACGAGCAGTACTTC. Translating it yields CASSHDRAVYEQYF.

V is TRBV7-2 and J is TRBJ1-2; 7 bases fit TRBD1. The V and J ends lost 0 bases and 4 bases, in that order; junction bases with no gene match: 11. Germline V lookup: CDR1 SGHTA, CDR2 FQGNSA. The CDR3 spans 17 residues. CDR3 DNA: TGTGCCAGCAGCTTAGCGGGTGGCAGGGGGGTGATCTATGGCTACACCTTC. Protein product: CASSLAGGRGVIYGYTF.

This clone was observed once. The CDR3 DNA follows: TGCGCCAGCAGCCAAGATCTGGACAGGGGGAGCTCTGGGGCCAACGTCCTGACTTTC. This encodes CASSQDLDRGSSGANVLTF. The chain combines TRBV4-3 with TRBJ2-6; 10 nucleotides match TRBD1. The CDR3 length is 19 residues. Germline V gives CDR1 LGHNA, CDR2 YSLEER. The V segment lost 0 bases and the J segment 0 bases; nucleotides outside the gene matches: 5.

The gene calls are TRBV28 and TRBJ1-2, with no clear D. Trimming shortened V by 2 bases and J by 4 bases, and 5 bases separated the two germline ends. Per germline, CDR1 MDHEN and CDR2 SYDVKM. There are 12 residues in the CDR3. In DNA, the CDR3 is TGTGCCAGCAGTTTACGGAGCTATGGCTACACCTTC. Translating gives CASSLRSYGYTF.

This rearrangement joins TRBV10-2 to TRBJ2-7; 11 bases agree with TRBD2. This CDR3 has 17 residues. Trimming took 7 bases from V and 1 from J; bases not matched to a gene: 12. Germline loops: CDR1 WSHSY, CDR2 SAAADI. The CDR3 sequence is CASTPNPTSGGSYEQYF. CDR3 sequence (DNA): TGCGCCAGCACCCCGAATCCTACTAGCGGGGGATCCTACGAGCAGTACTTC.

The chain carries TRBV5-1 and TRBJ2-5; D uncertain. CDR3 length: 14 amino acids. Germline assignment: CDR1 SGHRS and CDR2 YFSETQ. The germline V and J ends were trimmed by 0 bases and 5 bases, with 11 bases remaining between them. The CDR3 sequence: CASSLAPIMETQYF. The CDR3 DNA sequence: TGCGCCAGCAGCTTGGCCCCCATAATGGAGACCCAGTACTTC.

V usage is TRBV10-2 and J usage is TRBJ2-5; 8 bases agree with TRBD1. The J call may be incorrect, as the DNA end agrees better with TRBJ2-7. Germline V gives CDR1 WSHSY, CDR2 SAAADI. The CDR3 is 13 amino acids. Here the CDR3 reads CASSGTGFSEQYF. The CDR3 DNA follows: TGCGCCAGCAGTGGGACAGGGTTTAGCGAGCAGTACTTC.